What follows is one TCR beta chain and its context. The sample is drawn from a study of blood T cell repertoires in COVID-19. Study in general: COVID-19 samples collected from the United States, Italy and Spain covered acute and convalescent phases. Sample material is recorded as cDNA or gDNA derived from T cells, B-cell-depleted T cells, or PBMCs.

Germline lookup yields CDR1 KGHDR and CDR2 SFDVKD. V lost 6 bases and J 2 bases, leaving 11 bases between the germline ends. This CDR3 comprises 14 residues. Per the study methods: Amplifying reference gene primers gave estimates of nucleated cell counts. TCRdb keeps only in-frame clones here, not all; method: immunoSEQ multiplex PCR. The D gene and trimming were derived from the DNA, and the V and J assignments and clone size from that table. The repertoire holds about 290,000 clones, 75% to 90% seen once, with about 4.6% in the top ten. This receptor was identified in a man in his forties with acute or convalescent COVID-19. Sequencing was carried out using peripheral blood. This chain uses TRBV24-1 with TRBJ2-3; D might be TRBD2 (6 bases). CDR3 residues: CATSRGTLTDTQYF. As DNA, the CDR3 is TGTGCCACCAGTCGCGGGACTCTCACAGATACGCAGTATTTT.